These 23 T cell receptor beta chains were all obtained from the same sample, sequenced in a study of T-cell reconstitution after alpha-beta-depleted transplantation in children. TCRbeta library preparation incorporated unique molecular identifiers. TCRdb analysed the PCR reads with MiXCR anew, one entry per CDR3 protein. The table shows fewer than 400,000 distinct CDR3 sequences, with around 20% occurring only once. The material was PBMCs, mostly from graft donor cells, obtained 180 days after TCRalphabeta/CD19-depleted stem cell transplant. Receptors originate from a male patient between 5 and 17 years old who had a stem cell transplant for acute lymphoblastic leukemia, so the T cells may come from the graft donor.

For the CDR3, the DNA is TGTGCCAGCAGCTTTTCCATGCGGGAGGGCCCAAACGGCGAGCAGTACTTC. Protein product: CASSFSMREGPNGEQYF. This chain uses TRBV7-9 with TRBJ2-7, with 9 nucleotides matching TRBD2. CDR1 SEHNR and CDR2 FQNEAQ come from the germline V gene (reference sequence). The CDR3 spans 17 residues. With V trimmed by 3 bases and J by 6 bases, 15 bases remained unmatched.

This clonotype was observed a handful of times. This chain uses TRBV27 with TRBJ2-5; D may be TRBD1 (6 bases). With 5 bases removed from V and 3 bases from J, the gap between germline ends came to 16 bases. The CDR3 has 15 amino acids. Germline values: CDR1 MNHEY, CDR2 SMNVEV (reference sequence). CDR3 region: CASSPGQPIEETQYF. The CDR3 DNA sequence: TGTGCCAGCAGTCCCGGACAGCCGATCGAAGAGACCCAGTACTTC.

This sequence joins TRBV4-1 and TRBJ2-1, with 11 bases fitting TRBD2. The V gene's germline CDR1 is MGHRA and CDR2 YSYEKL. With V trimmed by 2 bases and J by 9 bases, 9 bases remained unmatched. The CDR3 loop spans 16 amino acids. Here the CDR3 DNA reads TGCGCCAGCAGCCAAAGGCCACTAGCGGGAGTGGTTGAGCAGTTCTTC. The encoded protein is CASSQRPLAGVVEQFF.

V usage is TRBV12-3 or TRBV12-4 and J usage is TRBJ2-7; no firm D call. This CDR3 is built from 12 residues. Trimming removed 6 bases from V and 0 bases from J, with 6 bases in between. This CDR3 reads CASRGFSYEQYF. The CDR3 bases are TGTGCCAGCAGGGGTTTCTCCTACGAGCAGTACTTC.

In DNA, the CDR3 is TGTGCCAGCAGTGAATACTGGGCGACTAATGAAAAACTGTTTTTT. This gives the protein CASSEYWATNEKLFF. The genes are TRBV25-1 and TRBJ1-4; unclear D gene. Looked up from germline, CDR1 is MGHDK and CDR2 is SYGVNS. There are 15 residues in the CDR3. Trimming shortened V by 0 bases and J by 2 bases, and 7 bases separated the two germline ends. The complete variable domain, with remaining parts taken from reference TRBV25-1 and TRBJ1-4, reads EADIYQTPRYLVIGTGKKITLECSQTMGHDKMYWYQQDPGMELHLIHYSYGVNSTEKGDLSSESTVSRIRTEHFPLTLESARPSHTSQYLCASSEYWATNEKLFFGSGTQLSVL.

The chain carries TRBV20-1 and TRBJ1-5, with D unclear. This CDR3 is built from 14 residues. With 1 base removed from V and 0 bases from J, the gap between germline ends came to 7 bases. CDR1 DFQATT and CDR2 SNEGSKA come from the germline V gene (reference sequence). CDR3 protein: CSARVTPSNQPQHF. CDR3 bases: TGCAGTGCTAGAGTGACTCCTAGCAATCAGCCCCAGCATTTT.

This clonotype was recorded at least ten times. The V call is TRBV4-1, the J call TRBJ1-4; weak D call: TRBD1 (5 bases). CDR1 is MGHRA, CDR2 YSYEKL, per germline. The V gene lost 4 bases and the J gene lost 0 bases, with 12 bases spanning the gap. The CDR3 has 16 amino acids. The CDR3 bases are TGCGCCAGCAGCCCGCCTAGGGGCGCAACTAATGAAAAACTGTTTTTT. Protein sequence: CASSPPRGATNEKLFF.

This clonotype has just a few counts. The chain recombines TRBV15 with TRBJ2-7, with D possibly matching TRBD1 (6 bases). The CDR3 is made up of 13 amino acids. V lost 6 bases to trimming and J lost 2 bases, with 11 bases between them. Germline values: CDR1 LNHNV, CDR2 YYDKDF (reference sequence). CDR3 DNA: TGTGCCACCAGTCGGGACACTCCCTACGAGCAGTACTTC. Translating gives CATSRDTPYEQYF.

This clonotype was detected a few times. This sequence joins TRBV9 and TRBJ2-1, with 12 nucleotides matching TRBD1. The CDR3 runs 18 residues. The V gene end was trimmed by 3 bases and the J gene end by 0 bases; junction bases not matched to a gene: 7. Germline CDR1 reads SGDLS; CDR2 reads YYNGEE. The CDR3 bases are TGTGCCAGCAGCGCCGGGGACAGGGGGCAGAGCTCCTACAATGAGCAGTTCTTC. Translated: CASSAGDRGQSSYNEQFF.

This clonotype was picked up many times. The CDR3, as DNA: TGTGCCACCAGTGAGCAGGGCAATTCACCCCTCCACTTT. This translates into CATSEQGNSPLHF. The chain couples TRBV24-1 to TRBJ1-6, with D tentatively TRBD1 (5 bases). Per germline, CDR1 KGHDR and CDR2 SFDVKD. CDR3 length: 13 amino acids. V lost 4 bases to trimming and J lost 7 bases, with 7 bases between them.

CDR3 protein: CASSAAPGWATEAFF. The DNA for the CDR3 is TGCGCCAGCAGTGCGGCCCCAGGGTGGGCCACTGAAGCTTTCTTT. The rearrangement uses TRBV10-2 and TRBJ1-1, with D tentatively TRBD1 (5 bases). The CDR3 is 15 residues long. Germline V gene data show CDR1 as WSHSY and CDR2 as SAAADI. Trimming removed 4 bases from V and 4 bases from J, with 16 bases in between.

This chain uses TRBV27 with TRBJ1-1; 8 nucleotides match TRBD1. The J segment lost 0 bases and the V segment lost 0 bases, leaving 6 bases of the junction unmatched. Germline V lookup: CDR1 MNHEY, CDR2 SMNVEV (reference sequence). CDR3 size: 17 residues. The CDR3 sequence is CASSLSPGGGMNTEAFF. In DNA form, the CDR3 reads TGTGCCAGCAGTTTATCCCCAGGGGGCGGAATGAACACTGAAGCTTTCTTT.

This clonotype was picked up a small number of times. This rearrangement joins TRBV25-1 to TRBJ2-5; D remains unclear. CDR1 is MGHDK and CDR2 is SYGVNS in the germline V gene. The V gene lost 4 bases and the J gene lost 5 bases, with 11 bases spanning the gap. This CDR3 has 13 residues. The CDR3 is CASSGELLETQYF. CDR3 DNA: TGTGCCAGCAGTGGGGAATTGTTGGAGACCCAGTACTTC.

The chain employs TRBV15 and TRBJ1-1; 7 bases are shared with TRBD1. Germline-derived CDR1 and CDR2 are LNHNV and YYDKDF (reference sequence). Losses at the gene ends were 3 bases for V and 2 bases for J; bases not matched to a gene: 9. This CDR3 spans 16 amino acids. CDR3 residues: CATSSEQGWLNTEAFF. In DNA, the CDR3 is TGTGCCACCAGCAGCGAACAGGGGTGGTTAAACACTGAAGCTTTCTTT.

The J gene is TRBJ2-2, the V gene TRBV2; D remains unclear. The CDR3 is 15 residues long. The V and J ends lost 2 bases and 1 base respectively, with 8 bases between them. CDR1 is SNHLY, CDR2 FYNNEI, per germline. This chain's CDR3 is CASSERQKNTGELFF. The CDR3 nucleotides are TGTGCCAGCAGTGAACGGCAGAAGAACACCGGGGAGCTGTTTTTT.

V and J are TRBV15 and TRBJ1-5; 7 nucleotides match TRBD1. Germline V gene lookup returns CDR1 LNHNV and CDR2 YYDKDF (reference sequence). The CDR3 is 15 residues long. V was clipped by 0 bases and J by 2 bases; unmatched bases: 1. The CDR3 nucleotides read TGTGCCACCAGCAGAGATCAGGGGGGCAATCAGCCCCAGCATTTT. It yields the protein CATSRDQGGNQPQHF.

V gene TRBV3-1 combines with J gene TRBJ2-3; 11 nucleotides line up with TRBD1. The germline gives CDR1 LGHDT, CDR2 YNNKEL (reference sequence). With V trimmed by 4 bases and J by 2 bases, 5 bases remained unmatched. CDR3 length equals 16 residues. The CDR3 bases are TGTGCCAGCAGCCTCTGGACAGGGGGCGCCACAGATACGCAGTATTTT. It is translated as CASSLWTGGATDTQYF.

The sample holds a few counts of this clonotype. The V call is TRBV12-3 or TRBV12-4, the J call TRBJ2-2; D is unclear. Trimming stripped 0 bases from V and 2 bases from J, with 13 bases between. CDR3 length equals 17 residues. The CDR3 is CASSLARVELNTGELFF. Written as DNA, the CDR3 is TGTGCCAGCAGTTTAGCTAGGGTAGAGCTTAACACCGGGGAGCTGTTTTTT.

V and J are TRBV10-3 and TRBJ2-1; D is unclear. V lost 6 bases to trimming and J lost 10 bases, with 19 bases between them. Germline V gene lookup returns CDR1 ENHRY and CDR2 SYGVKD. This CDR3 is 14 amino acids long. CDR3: CAISIPAETSEQFF. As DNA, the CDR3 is TGTGCCATCAGCATTCCTGCCGAAACGAGCGAGCAGTTCTTC.

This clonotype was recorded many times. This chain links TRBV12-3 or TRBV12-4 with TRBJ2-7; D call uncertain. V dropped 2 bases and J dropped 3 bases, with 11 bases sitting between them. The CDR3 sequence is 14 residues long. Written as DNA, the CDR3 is TGTGCCAGCAGTTTATATGGCAGCTACTACGAGCAGTACTTC. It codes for CASSLYGSYYEQYF.

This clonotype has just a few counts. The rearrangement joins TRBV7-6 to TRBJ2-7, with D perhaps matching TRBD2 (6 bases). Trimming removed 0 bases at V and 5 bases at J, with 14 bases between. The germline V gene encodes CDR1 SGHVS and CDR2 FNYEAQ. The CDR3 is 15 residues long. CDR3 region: CASSLAQGGGNEQYF. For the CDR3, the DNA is TGTGCCAGCAGCTTAGCCCAGGGTGGGGGGAACGAGCAGTACTTC.

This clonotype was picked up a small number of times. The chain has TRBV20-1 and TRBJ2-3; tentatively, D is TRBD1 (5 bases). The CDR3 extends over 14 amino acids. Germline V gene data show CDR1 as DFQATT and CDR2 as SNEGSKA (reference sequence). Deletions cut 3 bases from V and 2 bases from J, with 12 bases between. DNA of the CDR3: TGCAGTGCTAGGGGGCGACTGTTCACAGATACGCAGTATTTT. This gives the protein CSARGRLFTDTQYF.

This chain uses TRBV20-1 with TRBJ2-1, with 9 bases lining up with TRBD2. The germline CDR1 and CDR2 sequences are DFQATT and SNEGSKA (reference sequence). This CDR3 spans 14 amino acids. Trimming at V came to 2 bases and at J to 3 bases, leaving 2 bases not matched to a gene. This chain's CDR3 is CSARTLAGYNEQFF. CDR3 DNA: TGCAGTGCTAGAACACTAGCGGGCTACAATGAGCAGTTCTTC.